The present entry profiles one T cell receptor (beta chain) with its context. This sample is drawn from a study of blood T cell repertoires in COVID-19. About the research overall: Specimens from acute and convalescent COVID-19 originated in the United States, Italy and Spain.

Study processing details: Nucleated cell counts were estimated from reference gene primer amplification. The method was immunoSEQ multiplex PCR; TCRdb's version includes in-frame clones alone and lacks a portion of them. That table is the source of V, J and clone size, and D and trimming were worked out from the DNA. The sample lists 150,000 to 200,000 clones; around three quarters were seen once. Germline V lookup: CDR1 KGHSH, CDR2 LQKENI. There are 17 residues in the CDR3. V shed 1 base, J shed 4 bases, and the junction held 11 bases outside the gene matches. The sample was peripheral blood. The sequence came from a man in his 60s with acute or convalescent COVID-19. The rearrangement joins TRBV18 to TRBJ2-5, with 8 nucleotides matching TRBD1. CDR3: CASSPRAAQGVGETQYF. CDR3 DNA: TGTGCCAGCTCACCACGCGCCGCACAGGGGGTAGGAGAGACCCAGTACTTC.